These 6 T cell receptor beta chains share one sample of origin, sequenced in a study of a mutant IDH1 vaccine in newly diagnosed glioma. Time point noted: week 35, safety follow-up. The vaccine gave 300 ug of a 20-mer mutant IDH1 peptide subcutaneously per dose. Data came from immunoSEQ multiplex PCR; TCRdb stores just in-frame clones and leaves some out. The sample contains about 48,000 clones, 79% of which appear only once. These receptors lack a known antigen. Sequencing used PBMCs, obtained from a glioma patient whose treatment included an IDH1 peptide vaccine. All receptors derive from a middle-aged man with glioma.

This chain joins TRBV4-1 and TRBJ2-5, with a tentative D call TRBD1 (6 bases). The V end lost 0 bases, the J end lost 2 bases, and 10 bases lay between the germline ends. The CDR3 contains 15 residues. CDR1 MGHRA and CDR2 YSYEKL come from the germline V gene. The CDR3 DNA follows: TGCGCCAGCAGCCAAGACGGGACACAACAAGAGACCCAGTACTTC. This encodes CASSQDGTQQETQYF.

V usage is TRBV5-1 and J usage is TRBJ2-3; D gene uncertain. The length of the CDR3 is 12 residues. Trimming pared 7 bases from V and 2 bases from J, leaving 8 bases between. Germline V CDR1 and CDR2: SGHRS, YFSETQ. The CDR3 reads CASGPTTDTQYF. The CDR3 coding sequence is TGCGCCAGCGGCCCCACCACAGATACGCAGTATTTT.

The J gene is TRBJ1-1, the V gene TRBV7-2, with a possible D match to TRBD1 (6 bases). CDR1 is SGHTA, CDR2 FQGNSA, per germline. There are 12 residues in the CDR3. V dropped 2 bases and J dropped 7 bases, with 8 bases sitting between them. In DNA form, the CDR3 reads TGTGCCAGCAGCTTAACGGACAGTGAAGCTTTCTTT. Translating it yields CASSLTDSEAFF.

This chain connects TRBV7-2 to TRBJ1-2, with 8 bases identical to TRBD1. From germline, CDR1 is SGHTA and CDR2 FQGNSA. V lost 4 bases to trimming and J lost 8 bases; unmatched junction nucleotides: 6. This CDR3 contains 13 residues. For the CDR3, the DNA is TGTGCCAGCAGCTCCGGACAGGGCAAGGGCTACACCTTC. It yields the protein CASSSGQGKGYTF.

This chain joins TRBV5-1 and TRBJ2-5; 12 bases map to TRBD1. CDR1 is SGHRS and CDR2 is YFSETQ in the germline V gene. After removal of 5 bases from V and 4 bases from J, the junction contained 9 bases not matched to a gene. This CDR3 region has 16 residues. This chain's CDR3 is CASRTDPGQGAETQYF. The DNA for the CDR3 is TGCGCCAGCAGGACCGACCCGGGACAGGGGGCAGAGACCCAGTACTTC.

The J gene is TRBJ2-7, the V gene TRBV6-5; D assignment may be TRBD1 or TRBD2 (5 bases each). Trimming took 2 bases from V and 5 from J, leaving 7 bases between them. CDR3 length equals 12 residues. Per germline, CDR1 MNHEY and CDR2 SVGAGI. CDR3 residues: CASSYMGDEQYF. As DNA, the CDR3 is TGTGCCAGCAGTTACATGGGGGACGAGCAGTACTTC.